This T cell receptor beta chain was found in a study of shared clonotypes between healthy human individuals. General study points: A generally larger estimated richness was seen in naive subsets than in memory subsets.

All of the donors resided in Nashville, Tennessee, and each was a Caucasian adult. CD4+ cells yielded CD45RA+ naive and CD45RA-negative memory subsets. Of note for this clone: Its cognate antigen is unknown.

CDR1 and CDR2 (germline): SGHTA, FQGNSA. Trimming took off 3 bases at V and 5 bases at J, with 7 bases between the two ends. The length of the CDR3 is 12 residues. Produced via immunoSEQ multiplex PCR; TCRdb's table is partial and in-frame only. The table lists 1,400,000 or so clones, 98% of them singletons. The material sequenced was naive CD4+ T cells sorted from blood. Subset indicated: CD45RA+ positively selected. V gene TRBV7-2 combines with J gene TRBJ1-2; D remains ambiguous. The receptor was isolated from a man younger than 40 in good health. DNA of the CDR3: TGTGCCAGCAGCTTCATGGCATATGGCTACACCTTC. It yields the protein CASSFMAYGYTF.